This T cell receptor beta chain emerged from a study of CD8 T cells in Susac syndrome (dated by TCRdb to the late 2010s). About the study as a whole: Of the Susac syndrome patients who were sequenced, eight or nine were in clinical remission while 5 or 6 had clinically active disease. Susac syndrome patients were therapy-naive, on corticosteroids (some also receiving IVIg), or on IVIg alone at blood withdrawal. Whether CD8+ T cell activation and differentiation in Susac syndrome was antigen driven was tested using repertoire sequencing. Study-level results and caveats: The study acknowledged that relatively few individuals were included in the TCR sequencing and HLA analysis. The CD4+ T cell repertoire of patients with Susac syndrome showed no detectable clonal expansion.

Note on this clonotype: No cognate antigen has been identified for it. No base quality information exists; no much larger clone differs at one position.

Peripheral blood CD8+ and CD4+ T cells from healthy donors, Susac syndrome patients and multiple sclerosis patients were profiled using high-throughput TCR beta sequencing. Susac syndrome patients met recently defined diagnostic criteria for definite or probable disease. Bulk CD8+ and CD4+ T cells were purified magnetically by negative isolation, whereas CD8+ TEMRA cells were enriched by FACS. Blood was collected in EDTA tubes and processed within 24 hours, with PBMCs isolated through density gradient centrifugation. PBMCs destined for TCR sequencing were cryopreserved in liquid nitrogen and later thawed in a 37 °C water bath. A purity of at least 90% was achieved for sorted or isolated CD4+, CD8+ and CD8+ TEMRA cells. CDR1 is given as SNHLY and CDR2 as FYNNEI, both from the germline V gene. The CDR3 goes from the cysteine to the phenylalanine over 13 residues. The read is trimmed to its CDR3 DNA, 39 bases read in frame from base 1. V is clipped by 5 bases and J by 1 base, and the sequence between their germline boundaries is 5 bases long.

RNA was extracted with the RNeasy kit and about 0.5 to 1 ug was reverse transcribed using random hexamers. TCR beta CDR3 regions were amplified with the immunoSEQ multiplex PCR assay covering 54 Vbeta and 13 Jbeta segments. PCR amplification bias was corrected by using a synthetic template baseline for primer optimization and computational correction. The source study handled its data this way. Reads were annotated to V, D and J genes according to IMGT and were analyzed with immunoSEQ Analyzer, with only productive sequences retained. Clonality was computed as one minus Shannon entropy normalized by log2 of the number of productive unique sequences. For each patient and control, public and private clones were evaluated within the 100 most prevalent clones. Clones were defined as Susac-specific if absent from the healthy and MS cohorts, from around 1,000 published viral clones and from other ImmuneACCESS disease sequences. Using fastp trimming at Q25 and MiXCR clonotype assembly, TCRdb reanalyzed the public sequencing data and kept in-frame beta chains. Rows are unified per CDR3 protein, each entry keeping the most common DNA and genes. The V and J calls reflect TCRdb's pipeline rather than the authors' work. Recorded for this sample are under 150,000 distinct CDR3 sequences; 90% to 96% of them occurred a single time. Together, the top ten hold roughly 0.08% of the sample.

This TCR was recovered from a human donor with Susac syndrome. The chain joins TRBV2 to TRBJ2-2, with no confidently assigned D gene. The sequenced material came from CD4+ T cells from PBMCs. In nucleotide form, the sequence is TGTGCCAGCAGTTCGGGGAACACCGGGGAGCTGTTTTTT. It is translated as CASSSGNTGELFF.